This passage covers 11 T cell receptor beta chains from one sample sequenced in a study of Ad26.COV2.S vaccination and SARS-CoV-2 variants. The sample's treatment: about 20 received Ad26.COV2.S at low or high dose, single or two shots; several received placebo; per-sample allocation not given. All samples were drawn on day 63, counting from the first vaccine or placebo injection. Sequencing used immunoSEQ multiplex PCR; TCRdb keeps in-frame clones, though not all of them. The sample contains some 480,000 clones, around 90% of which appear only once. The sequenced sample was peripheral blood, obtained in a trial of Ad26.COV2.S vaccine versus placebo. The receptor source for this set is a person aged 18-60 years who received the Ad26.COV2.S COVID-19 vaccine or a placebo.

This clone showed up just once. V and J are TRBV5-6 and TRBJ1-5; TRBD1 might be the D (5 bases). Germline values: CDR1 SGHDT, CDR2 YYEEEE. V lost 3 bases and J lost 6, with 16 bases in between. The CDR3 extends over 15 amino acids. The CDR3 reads CASSSSVRVGQPQHF. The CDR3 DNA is TGTGCCAGCAGCTCCTCGGTCAGGGTCGGTCAGCCCCAGCATTTT. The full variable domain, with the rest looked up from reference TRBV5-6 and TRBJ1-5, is DAGVTQSPTHLIKTRGQQVTLRCSPKSGHDTVSWYQQALGQGPQFIFQYYEEEERQRGNFPDRFSGHQFPNYSSELNVNALLLGDSALYLCASSSSVRVGQPQHFGDGTRLSIL.

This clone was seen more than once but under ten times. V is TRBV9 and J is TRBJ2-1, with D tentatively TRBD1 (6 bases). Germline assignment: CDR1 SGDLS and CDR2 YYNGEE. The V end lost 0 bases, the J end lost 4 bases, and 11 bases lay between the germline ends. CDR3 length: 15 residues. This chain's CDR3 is CASSVDAGAYNEQFF. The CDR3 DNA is TGTGCCAGCAGCGTAGATGCAGGGGCTTACAATGAGCAGTTCTTC.

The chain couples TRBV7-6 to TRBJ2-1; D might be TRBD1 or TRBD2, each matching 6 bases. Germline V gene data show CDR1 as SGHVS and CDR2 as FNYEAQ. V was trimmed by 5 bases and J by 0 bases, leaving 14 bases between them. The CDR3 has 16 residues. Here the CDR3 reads CASSVLGGSSYNEQFF. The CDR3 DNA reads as TGTGCCAGCAGCGTCCTAGGGGGGAGCTCCTACAATGAGCAGTTCTTC.

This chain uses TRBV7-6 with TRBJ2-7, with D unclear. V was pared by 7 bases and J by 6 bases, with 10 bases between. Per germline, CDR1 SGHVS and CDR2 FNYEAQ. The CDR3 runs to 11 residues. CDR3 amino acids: CASTNFREQYF. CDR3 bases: TGTGCCAGCACCAACTTCCGCGAGCAGTACTTC.

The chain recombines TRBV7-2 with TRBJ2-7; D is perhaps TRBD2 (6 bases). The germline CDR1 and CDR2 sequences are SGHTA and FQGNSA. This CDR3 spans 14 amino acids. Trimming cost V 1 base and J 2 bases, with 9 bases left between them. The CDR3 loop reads CASSLGGAPYEQYF. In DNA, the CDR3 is TGTGCCAGCAGCTTAGGCGGGGCACCCTACGAGCAGTACTTC.

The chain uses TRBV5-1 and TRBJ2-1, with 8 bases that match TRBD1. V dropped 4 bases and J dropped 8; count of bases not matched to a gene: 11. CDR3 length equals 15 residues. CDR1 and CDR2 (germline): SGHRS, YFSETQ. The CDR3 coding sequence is TGCGCCAGCAGCCCAGGGACAGGTTTGGGGGATGAGCAGTTCTTC. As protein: CASSPGTGLGDEQFF.

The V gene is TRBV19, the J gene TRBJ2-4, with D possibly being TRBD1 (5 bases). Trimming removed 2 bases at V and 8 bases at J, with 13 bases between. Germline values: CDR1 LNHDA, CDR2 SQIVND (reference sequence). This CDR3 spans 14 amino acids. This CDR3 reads CASSINRLGYIQYF. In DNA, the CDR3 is TGTGCCAGTAGTATAAACAGGTTGGGTTACATTCAGTACTTC.

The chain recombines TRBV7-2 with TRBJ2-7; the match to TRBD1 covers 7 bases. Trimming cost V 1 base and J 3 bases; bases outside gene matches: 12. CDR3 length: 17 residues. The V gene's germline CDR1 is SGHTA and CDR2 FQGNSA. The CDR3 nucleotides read TGTGCCAGCAGCTTAGTACCTCACCGACAGGGCGGCTACGAGCAGTACTTC. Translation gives CASSLVPHRQGGYEQYF.

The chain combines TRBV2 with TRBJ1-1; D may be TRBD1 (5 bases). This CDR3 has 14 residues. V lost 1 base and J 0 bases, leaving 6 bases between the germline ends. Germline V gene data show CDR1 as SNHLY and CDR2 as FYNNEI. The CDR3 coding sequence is TGTGCCAGCAGTGAAGTGGGGCTGAACACTGAAGCTTTCTTT. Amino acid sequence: CASSEVGLNTEAFF. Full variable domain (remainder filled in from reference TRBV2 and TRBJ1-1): EPEVTQTPSHQVTQMGQEVILRCVPISNHLYFYWYRQILGQKVEFLVSFYNNEISEKSEIFDDQFSVERPDGSNFTLKIRSTKLEDSAMYFCASSEVGLNTEAFFGQGTRLTVV.

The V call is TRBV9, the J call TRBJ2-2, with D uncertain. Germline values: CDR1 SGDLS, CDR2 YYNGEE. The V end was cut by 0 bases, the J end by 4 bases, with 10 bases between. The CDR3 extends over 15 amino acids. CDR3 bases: TGTGCCAGCAGCGTAGCAAGCGACCCCACCGGGGAGCTGTTTTTT. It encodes CASSVASDPTGELFF.

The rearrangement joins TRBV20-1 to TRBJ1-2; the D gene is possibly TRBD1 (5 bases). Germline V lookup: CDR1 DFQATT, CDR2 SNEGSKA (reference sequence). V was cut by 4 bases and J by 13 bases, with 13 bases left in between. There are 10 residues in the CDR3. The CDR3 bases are TGCAGTGCTACCGGGGCAACTGGCACCTTC. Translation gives CSATGATGTF.